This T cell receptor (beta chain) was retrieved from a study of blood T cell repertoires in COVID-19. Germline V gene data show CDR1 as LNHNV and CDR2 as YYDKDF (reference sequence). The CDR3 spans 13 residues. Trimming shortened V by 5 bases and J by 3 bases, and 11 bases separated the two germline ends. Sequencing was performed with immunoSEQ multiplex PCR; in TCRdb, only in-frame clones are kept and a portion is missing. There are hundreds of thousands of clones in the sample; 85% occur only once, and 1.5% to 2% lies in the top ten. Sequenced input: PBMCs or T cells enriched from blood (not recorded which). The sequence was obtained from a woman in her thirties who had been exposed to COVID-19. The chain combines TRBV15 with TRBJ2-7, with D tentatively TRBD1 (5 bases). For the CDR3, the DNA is TGTGCCACCAGCCTTGAACAGGTCTACGAGCAGTACTTC. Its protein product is CATSLEQVYEQYF.